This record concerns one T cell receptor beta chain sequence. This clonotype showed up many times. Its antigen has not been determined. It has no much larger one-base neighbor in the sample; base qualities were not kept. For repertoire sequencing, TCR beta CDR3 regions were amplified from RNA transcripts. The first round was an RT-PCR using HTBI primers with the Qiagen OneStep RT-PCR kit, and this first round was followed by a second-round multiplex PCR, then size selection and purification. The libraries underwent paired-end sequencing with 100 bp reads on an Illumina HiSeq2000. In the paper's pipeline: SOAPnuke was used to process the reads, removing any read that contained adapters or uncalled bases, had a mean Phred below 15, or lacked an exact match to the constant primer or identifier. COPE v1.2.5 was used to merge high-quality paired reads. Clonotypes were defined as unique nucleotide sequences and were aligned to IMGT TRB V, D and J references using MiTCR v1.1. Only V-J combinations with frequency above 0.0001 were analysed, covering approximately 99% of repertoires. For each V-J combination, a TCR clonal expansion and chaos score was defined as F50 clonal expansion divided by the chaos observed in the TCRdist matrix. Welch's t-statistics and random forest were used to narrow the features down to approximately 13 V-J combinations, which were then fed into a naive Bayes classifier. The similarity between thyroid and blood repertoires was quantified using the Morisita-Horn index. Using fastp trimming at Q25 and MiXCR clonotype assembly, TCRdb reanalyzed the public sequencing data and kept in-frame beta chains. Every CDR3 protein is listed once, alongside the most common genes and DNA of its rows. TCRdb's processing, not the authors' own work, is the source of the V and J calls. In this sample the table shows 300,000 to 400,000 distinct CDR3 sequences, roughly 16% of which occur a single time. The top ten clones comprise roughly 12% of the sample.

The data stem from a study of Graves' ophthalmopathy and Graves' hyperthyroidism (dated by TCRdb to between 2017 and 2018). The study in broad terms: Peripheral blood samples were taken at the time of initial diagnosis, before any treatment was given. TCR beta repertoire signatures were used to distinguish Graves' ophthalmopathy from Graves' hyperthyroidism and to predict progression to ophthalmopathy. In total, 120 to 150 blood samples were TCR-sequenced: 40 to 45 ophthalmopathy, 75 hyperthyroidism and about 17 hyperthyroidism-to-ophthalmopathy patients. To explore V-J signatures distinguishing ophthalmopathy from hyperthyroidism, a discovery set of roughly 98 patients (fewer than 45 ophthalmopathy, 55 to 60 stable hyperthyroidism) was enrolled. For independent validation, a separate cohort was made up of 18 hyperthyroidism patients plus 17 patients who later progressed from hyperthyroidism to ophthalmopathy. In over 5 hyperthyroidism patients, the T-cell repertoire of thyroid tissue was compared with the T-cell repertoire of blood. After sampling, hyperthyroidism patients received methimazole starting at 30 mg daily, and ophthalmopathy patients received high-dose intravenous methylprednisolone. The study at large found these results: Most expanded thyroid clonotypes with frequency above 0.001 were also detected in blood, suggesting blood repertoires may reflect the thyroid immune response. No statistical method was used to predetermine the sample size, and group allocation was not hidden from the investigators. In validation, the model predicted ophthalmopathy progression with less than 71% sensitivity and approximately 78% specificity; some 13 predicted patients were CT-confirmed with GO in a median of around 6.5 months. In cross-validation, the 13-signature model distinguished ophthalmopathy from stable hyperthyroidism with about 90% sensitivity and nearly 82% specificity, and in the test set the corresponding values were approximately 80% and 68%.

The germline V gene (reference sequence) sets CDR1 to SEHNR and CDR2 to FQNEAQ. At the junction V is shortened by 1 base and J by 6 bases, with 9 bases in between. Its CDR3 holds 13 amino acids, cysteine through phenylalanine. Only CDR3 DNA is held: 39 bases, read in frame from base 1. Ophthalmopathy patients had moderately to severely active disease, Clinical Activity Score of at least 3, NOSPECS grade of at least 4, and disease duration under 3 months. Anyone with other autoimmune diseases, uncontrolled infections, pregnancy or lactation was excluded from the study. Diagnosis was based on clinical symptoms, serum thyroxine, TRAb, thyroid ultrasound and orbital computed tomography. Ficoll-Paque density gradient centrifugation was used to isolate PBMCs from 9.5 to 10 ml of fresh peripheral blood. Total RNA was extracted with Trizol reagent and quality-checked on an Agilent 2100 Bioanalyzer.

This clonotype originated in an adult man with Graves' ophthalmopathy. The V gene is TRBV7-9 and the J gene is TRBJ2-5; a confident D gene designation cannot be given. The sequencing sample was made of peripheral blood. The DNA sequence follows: TGTGCCAGCAGCTTAGACGCTACACAGACCCAGTACTTC. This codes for CASSLDATQTQYF.